The entry below gives a single T cell receptor (beta chain) sequence along with its context. This specimen comes from a study of blood T cell repertoires in COVID-19. Across the study: Sources were T cells, B-cell-depleted T cells, or PBMCs; the material itself was cDNA or gDNA.

Generated by immunoSEQ multiplex PCR, the TCRdb table keeps only in-frame clones and is missing some. The sample has about 160,000 clones, 65% to 85% seen once. Participants were aged roughly 18 to 89 years from about 25 US areas. Participants' reported clinical history set cohort assignment. The CDR3 loop spans 15 amino acids. Germline assignment: CDR1 SGHRS and CDR2 YFSETQ. The J segment lost 2 bases and the V segment lost 0 bases, leaving 4 bases of the junction unmatched. This chain links TRBV5-1 with TRBJ2-7; 8 bases agree with TRBD2. This TCR came from a woman in her thirties or forties with acute COVID-19. Sample: PBMCs or T cells enriched from blood (not recorded which). The CDR3 region has the DNA TGCGCCAGCAGCTTGGTCCGGGAGGGCCCCTACGAGCAGTACTTC. As protein: CASSLVREGPYEQYF. The whole variable domain, filled in from reference TRBV5-1 and TRBJ2-7, reads KAGVTQTPRYLIKTRGQQVTLSCSPISGHRSVSWYQQTPGQGLQFLFEYFSETQRNKGNFPGRFSGRQFSNSRSEMNVSTLELGDSALYLCASSLVREGPYEQYFGPGTRLTVT.